The 23 T cell receptor beta chains presented below share a single source sample, sequenced in a study of blood T cells in healthy people across ages. A second PCR, run for roughly 7 to 11 cycles, used a sample-barcoded 5' primer plus a J-beta primer mix. TCRdb fed the 5' RACE reads into MiXCR, producing one record per CDR3 protein. This sample has over 750,000 distinct CDR3 sequences; about 25% occur once, and the top ten carry 9.4%. Another study also made use of these data, one on T cells of mothers and their children.

Sequences were obtained from blood. These receptor sequences come from a boy between 10 and 17 years old in good health.

The genes are TRBV29-1 and TRBJ2-7; D unclear. Trimming pared 5 bases from V and 3 bases from J, leaving 5 bases between. The CDR3 contains 10 residues. Germline CDR1 and CDR2: SQVTM and ANQGSEA. DNA of the CDR3: TGCAGCGTTATCGGCTACGAGCAGTACTTC. Amino acid sequence: CSVIGYEQYF.

This sequence joins TRBV7-3 and TRBJ1-6, with a weak D call TRBD1 (5 bases). V gave up 2 bases and J gave up 6 bases, with 11 bases separating them. CDR3 length equals 15 residues. Germline-derived CDR1 and CDR2 are SGHTA and FQGTGA. CDR3: CASSLGGGGNSPLHF. The CDR3 nucleotides read TGTGCCAGCAGCTTAGGCGGTGGGGGTAATTCACCCCTCCACTTT.

This clonotype was seen only a few times. The V gene is TRBV7-2, the J gene TRBJ2-3; unclear D gene. The germline gives CDR1 SGHTA, CDR2 FQGNSA. The germline V and J ends were trimmed by 5 bases and 2 bases, with 8 bases remaining between them. The length of the CDR3 is 13 residues. CDR3 sequence reads: CASSDLYTDTQYF. CDR3 DNA sequence: TGTGCCAGCAGCGACTTGTACACAGATACGCAGTATTTT.

This clonotype was found a few times. This chain links TRBV7-2 with TRBJ1-2; TRBD1 matches 7 bases. This CDR3 contains 14 residues. V was pared by 1 base and J by 7 bases, with 6 bases of the junction left unmatched. Germline values: CDR1 SGHTA, CDR2 FQGNSA. The CDR3 DNA reads as TGTGCCAGCAGCTTAGGAAGGGGGCTGACTGGCTACACCTTC. Its translation is CASSLGRGLTGYTF.

The table lists this clonotype with a few counts. The rearrangement links TRBV20-1 to TRBJ2-5; tentative D call: TRBD2 (7 bases). The CDR3 is 16 amino acids. CDR1 and CDR2 from the germline V gene are DFQATT and SNEGSKA (reference sequence). With 3 bases removed from V and 4 bases from J, the gap between germline ends came to 21 bases. This CDR3 reads CSARGVDWGGPETQYF. CDR3 DNA: TGCAGTGCTAGGGGAGTTGACTGGGGGGGGCCAGAGACCCAGTACTTC.

The chain uses TRBV5-1 and TRBJ2-7, with TRBD1 identical over 7 bases. Germline V gene lookup returns CDR1 SGHRS and CDR2 YFSETQ. V was clipped by 0 bases and J by 2 bases; unmatched bases: 8. The CDR3 is 16 amino acids. CDR3 region: CASSLAEGDRAYEQYF. CDR3 nucleotides: TGCGCCAGCAGCTTGGCCGAGGGGGACAGAGCCTACGAGCAGTACTTC.

This clonotype was observed a handful of times. This chain connects TRBV29-1 to TRBJ2-3; 10 nucleotides agree with TRBD2. The CDR3 consists of 13 residues. The V gene end was trimmed by 6 bases and the J gene end by 6 bases; junction bases not matched to a gene: 6. Germline CDR1 reads SQVTM; CDR2 reads ANQGSEA. CDR3 in DNA: TGCAGCGTCATACTAGCGGGGAGGGATACGCAGTATTTT. As protein: CSVILAGRDTQYF.

This clonotype has more than one count but fewer than ten. The genes are TRBV29-1 and TRBJ1-1, with TRBD1 matching 9 bases. Germline V gives CDR1 SQVTM, CDR2 ANQGSEA. The CDR3 sequence is 13 residues long. The trim removed 8 bases at V and 5 bases at J, leaving 9 bases unmatched. This chain's CDR3 is CSSVTGGNTEAFF. The CDR3 nucleotides are TGCAGCTCAGTGACAGGGGGAAATACTGAAGCTTTCTTT.

V is TRBV7-2 and J is TRBJ2-5; maybe TRBD1 (6 bases). This CDR3 is 15 amino acids long. The germline V and J ends were trimmed by 1 base and 6 bases, with 15 bases remaining between them. Germline V gene data show CDR1 as SGHTA and CDR2 as FQGNSA. CDR3 region: CASSLGKGETKTQYF. For the CDR3, the DNA is TGTGCCAGCAGCTTAGGAAAGGGGGAAACAAAGACCCAGTACTTC.

The rearrangement uses TRBV12-5 and TRBJ2-2; D is possibly TRBD1 or TRBD2 (6 bases each). Germline V gives CDR1 LGHNT, CDR2 FRNRAP. The CDR3 totals 16 residues. The germline V and J ends were trimmed by 6 bases and 2 bases, with 16 bases remaining between them. The chain's CDR3 is CASGSRGAVNTGELFF. DNA of the CDR3: TGTGCTAGTGGCTCAAGGGGGGCAGTAAACACCGGGGAGCTGTTTTTT.

This sequence joins TRBV28 and TRBJ2-4, with a tentative D call TRBD1 (6 bases). The CDR3 is made up of 15 amino acids. V was pared by 4 bases and J by 2 bases, with 12 bases between. CDR1 is MDHEN, CDR2 SYDVKM, per germline. CDR3: CASSSVGHPKNIQYF. CDR3 in DNA: TGTGCCAGCAGTTCTGTGGGACACCCCAAAAACATTCAGTACTTC.

This chain connects TRBV6-5 to TRBJ1-1; no firm D call. Germline CDR1 is MNHEY and CDR2 is SVGAGI. The CDR3 consists of 12 residues. Trimming cost V 7 bases and J 1 base, with 7 bases left between them. The CDR3 is CASNSQNTEAFF. The CDR3, as DNA: TGTGCCAGCAATTCCCAGAACACTGAAGCTTTCTTT.

The J gene is TRBJ1-4, the V gene TRBV11-3; TRBD1 might be the D (5 bases). Germline V lookup: CDR1 SGHNT, CDR2 YENEEA. CDR3 length: 14 amino acids. V was pared by 5 bases and J by 7 bases, with 14 bases between. The CDR3 DNA follows: TGTGCCAGCAGCCCAATGGGGAGGGGTGAAAAACTGTTTTTT. Translating it yields CASSPMGRGEKLFF.

The CDR3 reads CASSYSYNTEAFF. Written as DNA, the CDR3 is TGTGCCAGCAGTTACTCCTATAACACTGAAGCTTTCTTT. The rearrangement uses TRBV6-2 or TRBV6-3 and TRBJ1-1, with D unresolved. The ends were cut back, 0 bases at V and 2 bases at J, with 4 bases in the middle. The CDR3 consists of 13 residues. CDR1 and CDR2 from the germline V gene are MNHEY and SVGEGT.

This clonotype was detected a few times. The chain employs TRBV15 and TRBJ2-5; D remains unclear. V lost 5 bases and J 0 bases, leaving 7 bases between the germline ends. Germline V CDR1 and CDR2: LNHNV, YYDKDF (reference sequence). The CDR3 spans 13 residues. In DNA, the CDR3 is TGTGCCACCAGCCTGCGTGACCAAGAGACCCAGTACTTC. Its translation: CATSLRDQETQYF.

The V call is TRBV20-1, the J call TRBJ2-1, with 14 bases matching TRBD2. The CDR3 is made up of 19 amino acids. Looked up from germline, CDR1 is DFQATT and CDR2 is SNEGSKA (reference sequence). J lost 8 bases, V lost 0 bases, and 15 bases had no gene match. For the CDR3, the DNA is TGCAGTGCTAGAGACCCGGGACTAGCGGGAGAGGGCGGCGGGGATGAGCAGTTCTTC. Amino acid sequence: CSARDPGLAGEGGGDEQFF.

This clonotype was picked up a small number of times. The chain employs TRBV13 and TRBJ2-2; D gene uncertain. V dropped 5 bases and J dropped 6 bases, with 10 bases sitting between them. Germline CDR1 is PRHDT and CDR2 is FYEKMQ (reference sequence). The CDR3 is 13 residues long. The CDR3 bases are TGTGCCAGCAGCCGGAGCGCTCCCGGGGAGCTGTTTTTT. Amino acids: CASSRSAPGELFF. Together with reference TRBV13 and TRBJ2-2, the CDR3 gives the full variable domain: AAGVIQSPRHLIKEKRETATLKCYPIPRHDTVYWYQQGPGQDPQFLISFYEKMQSDKGSIPDRFSAQQFSDYHSELNMSSLELGDSALYFCASSRSAPGELFFGEGSRLTVL.

This clonotype was counted between two and nine times. The V call is TRBV3-1, the J call TRBJ2-7; TRBD2 aligns across 7 bases. V shed 6 bases, J shed 1 base, and the junction held 6 bases outside the gene matches. The CDR3 contains 14 residues. CDR1 is LGHDT and CDR2 is YNNKEL in the germline V gene (reference sequence). The CDR3 region is CASSKGGLSYEQYF. The DNA of the CDR3 is TGTGCCAGCAGTAAGGGAGGGTTATCCTACGAGCAGTACTTC.

This clonotype has more than one count but fewer than ten. A much larger clone lies a single base off, so this may be a read error. The chain couples TRBV4-2 to TRBJ2-1; the D is unclear. Germline V gene data show CDR1 as LGHNA and CDR2 as YNFKEQ. This CDR3 contains 13 residues. CDR3: CVSSQDFINEQFF. The DNA for the CDR3 is TGTGTCAGCAGCCAAGATTTCATTAATGAGCAGTTCTTC.

The genes are TRBV6-4 and TRBJ2-1, with D tentatively TRBD2 (6 bases). CDR3 length equals 16 residues. Trimming stripped 4 bases from V and 0 bases from J, with 13 bases between. Looked up from germline, CDR1 is MRHNA and CDR2 is SNTAGT. The DNA for the CDR3 is TGTGCCAGCAGTGGTAAACTAGCTCACTCCTACAATGAGCAGTTCTTC. Translation gives CASSGKLAHSYNEQFF.

A remark on this clonotype: A junction end diverges from the germline sequence, so it may reflect a read error. V is TRBV28 and J is TRBJ2-5, with D hard to call. The CDR3 has 11 amino acids. Germline-derived CDR1 and CDR2 are MDHEN and SYDVKM. The chain's CDR3 is CACSLRETQYF. In nucleotides, the CDR3 is TGTGCCTGCAGTTTACGGGAGACCCAGTACTTC.

The chain is built from TRBV6-1 and TRBJ2-5, with 10 bases fitting TRBD2. The DNA matches TRBJ2-7 better at its end, which makes the J call doubtful. The CDR3 loop spans 14 amino acids. Per the germline V gene, CDR1 is MNHNS and CDR2 is SASEGT. Written as DNA, the CDR3 is TGTGCCAGCACCCTGTGGCTAGCGGGGGACGAGCAGTACTTC. This gives the protein CASTLWLAGDEQYF.

CDR3 sequence: CASGQTGIASYEQYF. As DNA, the CDR3 is TGTGCCAGCGGTCAGACAGGGATAGCGTCCTACGAGCAGTACTTC. The rearrangement uses TRBV7-2 and TRBJ2-7, with 7 bases fitting TRBD1. V shed 8 bases and J 1 base; nucleotides not matched to a gene: 11. The V gene's germline CDR1 is SGHTA and CDR2 FQGNSA. This CDR3 has 15 residues.